A single TCR beta chain is shown here with its context. Its target is unknown. Each cell subset's genomic DNA was divided evenly among several immunoSEQ plates. Sequenced by immunoSEQ multiplex PCR; TCRdb stores in-frame clones only, minus some. The table records just over 2,000,000 clones, about 95% of them present only once. The sample comes from a study of shared clonotypes between healthy human individuals. Turning to the study itself: CD4 naive and CD4 memory each took three plates per donor, while CD8 naive took two and CD8 memory one. Overall study findings and caveats: Some clonotypes were shared by all four sorted-subset donors, while others were not shared. The non-shared ones had lower generation probabilities than the shared ones.

This CDR3 has 15 amino acids. Germline V CDR1 and CDR2: SNHLY, FYNNEI. Trimming removed 7 bases from V and 7 bases from J, with 17 bases in between. CD45RO-negative, CCR7-selected cells formed the naive CD8 fraction, which excluded terminally differentiated effector memory CD45RA+ cells. The gene calls are TRBV2 and TRBJ2-6; D remains ambiguous. The sample was naive CD8+ T cells sorted from blood. This sequence was found in a man aged 18 to 29 in good health. The CDR3 DNA reads as TGTGCCAGCATAGTACAGTTCAGTGACGCCAACGTCCTGACTTTC. This codes for CASIVQFSDANVLTF.